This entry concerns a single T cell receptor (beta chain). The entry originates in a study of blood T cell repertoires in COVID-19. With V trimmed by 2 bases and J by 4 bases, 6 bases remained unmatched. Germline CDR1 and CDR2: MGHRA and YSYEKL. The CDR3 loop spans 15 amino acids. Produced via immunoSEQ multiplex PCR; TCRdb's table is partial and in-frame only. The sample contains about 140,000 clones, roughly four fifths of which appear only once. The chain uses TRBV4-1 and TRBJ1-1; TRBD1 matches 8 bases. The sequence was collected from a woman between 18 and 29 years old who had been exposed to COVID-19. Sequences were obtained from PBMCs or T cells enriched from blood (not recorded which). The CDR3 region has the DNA TGCGCCAGCAGCCAATGGACAGGGACAGGCACTGAAGCTTTCTTT. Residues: CASSQWTGTGTEAFF.